This TCR beta chain was captured by sequencing in a study of cytomegalovirus exposure and HLA in healthy donors. CDR3 length: 15 residues. Germline-derived CDR1 and CDR2 are MNHEY and SMNVEV (reference sequence). V lost 8 bases and J lost 4; bases outside the gene matches: 12. Study outcomes and limitations: In an earlier analysis, in under 700 donors, most V segments appeared productive either ~87% or ~30% of the time. In a later analysis, most CMV-associated TCR beta chains appeared HLA-restricted. The classifier reportedly diagnosed cytomegalovirus status with high sensitivity and specificity.

Note on this clone: Antigen specificity is unknown.

Primers included in the PCR were 60 Vbeta and 13 Jbeta primers. Only in-frame clones appear in the TCRdb table, and some are missing; sequencing was by immunoSEQ multiplex PCR. The sample carries more than 95,000 clones, approximately 81% recorded once. This chain links TRBV27 with TRBJ2-3, with 7 bases matching TRBD1. The origin of this receptor is a young man in good health and CMV-seropositive. Sample: PBMCs. As DNA, the CDR3 is TGTGCCAGCGGAGCGGACAGGTCGTTCGCAGATACGCAGTATTTT. It translates to CASGADRSFADTQYF.